The rows below give T cell receptor beta chains drawn from one sample of a study of tumor and adjacent non-tumor tissue in lung cancer. TCRdb re-analysed the multiplex PCR reads in MiXCR, keeping a single row per CDR3 protein. This sample has over 130,000 distinct CDR3 sequences, with roughly 66% found just once. The sequenced material came from lung tumor tissue. These receptors were collected from a man between 60 and 75 years old with small cell lung cancer. Both conserved end residues are part of each CDR3. D genes are given only for firm matches. Size values are once, few and many counts, or a class for expanded clones, and some rows have none.

j_call clone_size d_call v_call cdr3_nt cdr3_aa
TRBJ2-1 NA NA TRBV10-3 TGTGCCATCAATCCCCGGGGTGATGAGCAGTTCTTC CAINPRGDEQFF
TRBJ2-1 NA NA TRBV11-2 TGTGCCAGCAGCCGCCGGGATACCTACAATGAGCAGATCTTC CASSRRDTYNEQIF
TRBJ2-2 NA NA TRBV11-2 TGTGCCAGCAGTTTACATACTCCAGGGACCGGGGAGCCGTTTTTT CASSLHTPGTGEPFF
TRBJ1-5 once NA TRBV12-3/TRBV12-4 TGTGCCAGCAGGTTGGCAGGAGGACAAGGCAATCAGCCCCAGCATTTT CASRLAGGQGNQPQHF
TRBJ2-1 NA TRBD2 TRBV11-2 TGTGGCAGCAGCTCAAGGTCGACTAGCGGGTACGATGAGCAGTTCTTC CGSSSRSTSGYDEQFF
TRBJ2-7 once TRBD1 TRBV13 TGTGCCAGTAGCCCACCCCGGACAGGAAAACTCTACTACGAGCAGTACTTC CASSPPRTGKLYYEQYF
TRBJ2-7 NA TRBD1 TRBV28 TGTGCCAGCAGTCTTACGGGACAGGGAGCCAACTACGAGCAGTACTTC CASSLTGQGANYEQYF
TRBJ2-3 NA TRBD2 TRBV29-1 TGCAGCGTTGGGACTGGCGGGAGTTTATCAGATACGCAGTATTTT CSVGTGGSLSDTQYF
TRBJ1-6 NA NA TRBV11-2 TGTGCCAGCAGCTCCGGGACGGTTGACAATTCACCCCTCCGCTTT CASSSGTVDNSPLRF
TRBJ2-5 NA NA TRBV4-2 TGTGCAAGCAGCCAAGCAGGGGAAGGACTAAAGGAAGAGACCCAGTACTTC CASSQAGEGLKEETQYF
TRBJ1-2 NA NA TRBV11-1 TGTGCCAGCAGCCCCGGAGTTTACTCAGTGAACGACTATGGCTACACCTTC CASSPGVYSVNDYGYTF
TRBJ2-1 many NA TRBV6-1 TGTGCCAGCACCCTAACGAGGGTGAATGAGCAGTTCTTC CASTLTRVNEQFF
TRBJ2-2 NA NA TRBV6-5 TGTGCCGGCAGTTACTACAAGGGTGGTTGGACCGGGGAGCTGTTTTTT CAGSYYKGGWTGELFF
TRBJ2-1 NA NA TRBV30 TGTGCATGGAGTCTCTTGGTCGGCGATGAGCAGTTCTTC CAWSLLVGDEQFF
TRBJ2-2 NA NA TRBV11-3 TGTGTCAGCAGCCCTCGTCGGGGGTCTTGTTTGGGCGGGGAGCAGTTTTTT CVSSPRRGSCLGGEQFF
TRBJ1-1 NA NA TRBV11-3 TGTGCCCGCAGCAAAGAGCGGGGTACTGAAGCTTTCTTT CARSKERGTEAFF